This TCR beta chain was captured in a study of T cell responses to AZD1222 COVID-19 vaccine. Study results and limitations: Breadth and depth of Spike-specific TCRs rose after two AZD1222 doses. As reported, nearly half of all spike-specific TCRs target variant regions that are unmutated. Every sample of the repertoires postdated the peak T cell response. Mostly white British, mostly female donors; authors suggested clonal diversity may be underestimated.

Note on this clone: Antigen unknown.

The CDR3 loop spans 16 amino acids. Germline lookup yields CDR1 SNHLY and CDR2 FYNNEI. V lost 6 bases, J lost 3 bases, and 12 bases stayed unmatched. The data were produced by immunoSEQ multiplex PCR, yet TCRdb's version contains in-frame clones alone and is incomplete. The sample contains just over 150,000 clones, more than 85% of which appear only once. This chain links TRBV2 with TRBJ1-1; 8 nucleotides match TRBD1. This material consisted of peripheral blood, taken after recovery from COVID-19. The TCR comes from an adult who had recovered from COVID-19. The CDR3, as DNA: TGTGCCAGCAGAGCGACAGGGGTGATTAGTGACACTGAAGCTTTCTTT. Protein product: CASRATGVISDTEAFF.